A single sample is the source of the 8 T cell receptor beta chains below, sequenced in a study of a mutant IDH1 vaccine in newly diagnosed glioma. These receptors have no identified antigens. Sequencing used immunoSEQ multiplex PCR; TCRdb keeps in-frame clones, though not all of them. The sample yields over 60,000 clones, 75% to 90% seen once. Indicated time point: week 11, during vaccination. Each dose delivered 300 ug of mutant IDH1 20-mer peptide subcutaneously with imiquimod. Source: PBMCs, taken from a glioma patient whose treatment included an IDH1 peptide vaccine. The receptors here all came from a man aged 40-49 years with glioma.

The chain has TRBV19 and TRBJ2-3; no firm D call. The CDR3 has 16 residues. Trimming cost V 0 bases and J 4 bases, with 14 bases left between them. CDR1 LNHDA and CDR2 SQIVND come from the germline V gene (reference sequence). The CDR3 DNA sequence: TGTGCCAGTAGTATAGAGGCCAGTCACCCTGCAGATACGCAGTATTTT. It yields the protein CASSIEASHPADTQYF.

For the CDR3, the DNA is TGTGCCAGCAGCCCTTGGGGCGGGGAGCTGTTTTTT. It encodes CASSPWGGELFF. V and J are TRBV11-2 and TRBJ2-2; D call uncertain. This CDR3 comprises 12 residues. Germline V lookup: CDR1 SGHAT, CDR2 FQNNGV. The V gene lost 5 bases and the J gene lost 7 bases, with 8 bases spanning the gap.

The chain links TRBV5-6 to TRBJ1-4, with 10 bases that match TRBD1. After removal of 4 bases from V and 8 bases from J, the junction contained 8 bases not matched to a gene. Germline values: CDR1 SGHDT, CDR2 YYEEEE. The length of the CDR3 is 15 residues. This chain's CDR3 is CASSPEGQGREKLFF. The CDR3 DNA reads as TGTGCCAGCAGCCCGGAGGGACAGGGGAGGGAAAAACTGTTTTTT.

The chain joins TRBV7-9 to TRBJ1-1; D perhaps matches TRBD1 (5 bases). With 3 bases removed from V and 5 bases from J, the gap between germline ends came to 13 bases. The germline V gene has CDR1 SEHNR and CDR2 FQNEAQ (reference sequence). This CDR3 has 14 residues. DNA of the CDR3: TGTGCCAGCAGCTTTGGGGGGACGGGGACTGAAGCTTTCTTT. Translation: CASSFGGTGTEAFF.

This clone came up once. CDR3 sequence reads: CASSLDIRANTEAFF. CDR3 nucleotides: TGCGCCAGCAGCTTGGATATCAGGGCAAACACTGAAGCTTTCTTT. The chain recombines TRBV5-1 with TRBJ1-1, with D possibly TRBD1 on 5 matching bases. V was clipped by 0 bases and J by 2 bases, with 11 bases between them. This CDR3 has 15 residues. Germline V CDR1 and CDR2: SGHRS, YFSETQ.

V is TRBV27 and J is TRBJ1-2; D not certain. The germline CDR1 and CDR2 sequences are MNHEY and SMNVEV (reference sequence). The CDR3 runs 15 residues. Between the trimmed V and J ends, which lost 6 bases and 2 bases, there was a span of 16 bases. The CDR3 DNA is TGTGCCAGCAGACCCTCGCGCCGGCCGAACTATGGCTACACCTTC. As protein: CASRPSRRPNYGYTF.

V usage is TRBV2 and J usage is TRBJ1-2, with a tentative D call TRBD1 (6 bases). The CDR3 spans 14 residues. Trimming stripped 6 bases from V and 1 base from J, with 12 bases between. Germline CDR1 and CDR2: SNHLY and FYNNEI. CDR3 in amino acids: CASRAGDNNYGYTF. DNA of the CDR3: TGTGCCAGCAGGGCCGGGGACAATAACTATGGCTACACCTTC.

V is TRBV7-9 and J is TRBJ1-2, with D possibly being TRBD1 (5 bases). V was clipped by 1 base and J by 3 bases, with 9 bases between them. Germline loops: CDR1 SEHNR, CDR2 FQNEAQ (reference sequence). The CDR3 consists of 14 residues. The CDR3 nucleotides read TGTGCCAGCAGCTTAGATTGGGGGGACTATGGCTACACCTTC. Its translation: CASSLDWGDYGYTF.